Listed here are 2 T cell receptor beta chains from one sample, sequenced in a study of control samples from healthy donors and cancer patients. Using immunoSEQ multiplex PCR, the repertoire was profiled, and TCRdb retains in-frame clones only, with some absent. This sample carries some 130,000 clones, roughly 92% of them seen once, and the ten largest clones take around 11%. The source material was blood. Source of these receptors: a man aged 25 to 45 in good health.

The CDR3 coding sequence is TGTGCCAGCTCACCCCCGGGACAGGCCTACAATGAGCAGTTCTTC. The encoded protein is CASSPPGQAYNEQFF. The rearrangement joins TRBV18 to TRBJ2-1; TRBD1 matches at 8 bases. This CDR3 contains 15 residues. V lost 3 bases, J lost 2 bases, and 3 bases stayed unmatched. The V gene's germline CDR1 is KGHSH and CDR2 LQKENI.

The rearrangement links TRBV11-2 to TRBJ2-7, with D perhaps matching TRBD2 (5 bases). CDR3 length: 13 amino acids. Germline V lookup: CDR1 SGHAT, CDR2 FQNNGV. The germline V and J ends were trimmed by 5 bases and 6 bases, with 14 bases remaining between them. Here the CDR3 reads CASSPQTTSEQYF. The DNA for the CDR3 is TGTGCCAGCAGCCCGCAGACTACATCCGAGCAGTACTTC. The variable domain in full, completed from reference TRBV11-2 and TRBJ2-7, reads EAGVAQSPRYKIIEKRQSVAFWCNPISGHATLYWYQQILGQGPKLLIQFQNNGVVDDSQLPKDRFSAERLKGVDSTLKIQPAKLEDSAVYLCASSPQTTSEQYFGPGTRLTVT.